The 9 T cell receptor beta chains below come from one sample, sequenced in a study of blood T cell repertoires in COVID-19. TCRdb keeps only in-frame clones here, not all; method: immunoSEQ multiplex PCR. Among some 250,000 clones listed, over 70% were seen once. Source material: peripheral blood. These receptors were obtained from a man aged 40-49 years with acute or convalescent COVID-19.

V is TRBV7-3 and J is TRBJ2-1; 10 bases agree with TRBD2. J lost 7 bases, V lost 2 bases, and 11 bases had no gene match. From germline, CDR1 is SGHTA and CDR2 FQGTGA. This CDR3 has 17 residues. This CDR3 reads CASSLSSGRARANEQFF. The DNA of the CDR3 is TGTGCCAGCAGCTTATCCAGCGGGAGGGCCCGGGCGAATGAGCAGTTCTTC.

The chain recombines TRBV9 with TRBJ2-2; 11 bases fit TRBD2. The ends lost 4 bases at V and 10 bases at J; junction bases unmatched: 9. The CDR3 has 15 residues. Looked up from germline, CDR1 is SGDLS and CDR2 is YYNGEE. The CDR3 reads CASSTELAGAEELFF. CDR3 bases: TGTGCCAGCAGCACCGAACTAGCGGGAGCTGAGGAGCTGTTTTTT.

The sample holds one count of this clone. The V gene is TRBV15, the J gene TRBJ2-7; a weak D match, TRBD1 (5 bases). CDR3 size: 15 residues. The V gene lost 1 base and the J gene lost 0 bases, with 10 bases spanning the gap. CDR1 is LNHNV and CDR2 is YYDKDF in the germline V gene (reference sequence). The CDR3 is CATSRGGRGSYEQYF. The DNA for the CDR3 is TGTGCCACCAGCAGAGGCGGTAGGGGCTCCTACGAGCAGTACTTC. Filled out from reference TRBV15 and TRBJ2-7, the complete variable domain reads DAMVIQNPRYQVTQFGKPVTLSCSQTLNHNVMYWYQQKSSQAPKLLFHYYDKDFNNEADTPDNFQSRRPNTSFCFLDIRSPGLGDTAMYLCATSRGGRGSYEQYFGPGTRLTVT.

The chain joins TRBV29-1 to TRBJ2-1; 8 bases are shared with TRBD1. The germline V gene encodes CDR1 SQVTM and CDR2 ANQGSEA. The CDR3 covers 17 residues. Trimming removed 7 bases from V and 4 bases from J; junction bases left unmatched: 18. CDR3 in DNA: TGCAGCGCCGCAGGGGGCCTGGACCGAGTTGGGTACAATGAGCAGTTCTTC. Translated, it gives CSAAGGLDRVGYNEQFF.

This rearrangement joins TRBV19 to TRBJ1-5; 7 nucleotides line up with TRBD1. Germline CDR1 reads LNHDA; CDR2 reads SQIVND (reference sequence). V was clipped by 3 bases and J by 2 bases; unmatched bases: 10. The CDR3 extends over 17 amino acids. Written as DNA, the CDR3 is TGTGCCAGTAGTATTCAACTTCGACAGGGTGGCAATCAGCCCCAGCATTTT. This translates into CASSIQLRQGGNQPQHF.

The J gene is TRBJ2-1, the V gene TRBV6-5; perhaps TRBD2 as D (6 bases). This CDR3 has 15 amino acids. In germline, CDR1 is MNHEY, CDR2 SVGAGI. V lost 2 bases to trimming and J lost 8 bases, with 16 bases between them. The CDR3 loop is CASSYNPTSLHEQFF. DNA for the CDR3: TGTGCCAGCAGTTACAACCCGACTAGTCTTCATGAGCAGTTCTTC.

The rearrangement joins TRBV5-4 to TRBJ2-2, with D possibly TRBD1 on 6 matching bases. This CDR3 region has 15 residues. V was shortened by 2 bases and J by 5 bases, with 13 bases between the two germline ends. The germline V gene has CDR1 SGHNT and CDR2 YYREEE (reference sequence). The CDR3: CASSLGTGSTGELFF. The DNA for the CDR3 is TGTGCCAGCAGCTTAGGCACAGGGAGTACCGGGGAGCTGTTTTTT.

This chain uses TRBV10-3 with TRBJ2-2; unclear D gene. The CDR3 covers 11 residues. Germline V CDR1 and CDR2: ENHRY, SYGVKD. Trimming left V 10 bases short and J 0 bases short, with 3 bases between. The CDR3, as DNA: TGTGCCACTTCGAACACCGGGGAGCTGTTTTTT. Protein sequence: CATSNTGELFF.

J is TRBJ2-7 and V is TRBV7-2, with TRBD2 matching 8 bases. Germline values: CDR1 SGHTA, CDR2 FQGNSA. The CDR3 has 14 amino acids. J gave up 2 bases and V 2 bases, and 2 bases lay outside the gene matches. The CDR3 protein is CASSLSGRAYEQYF. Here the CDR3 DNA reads TGTGCCAGCAGCTTAAGCGGGAGAGCCTACGAGCAGTACTTC. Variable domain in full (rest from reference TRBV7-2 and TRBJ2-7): GAGVSQSPSNKVTEKGKDVELRCDPISGHTALYWYRQSLGQGLEFLIYFQGNSAPDKSGLPSDRFSAERTGGSVSTLTIQRTQQEDSAVYLCASSLSGRAYEQYFGPGTRLTVT.